This T cell receptor beta chain was documented in a study of cytomegalovirus exposure and HLA in healthy donors (dated by TCRdb to about 2017). At the level of the whole study: According to an earlier analysis of a few hundred of the donors, about 190 million T cells yielded 100 million or so unique TCR beta sequences and around 300 Gb of sequence data. Roughly 300 gigabases of sequencing data and roughly 81 million unique TCR sequences made up an early release that covered around 640 HLA-typed donors. Of the roughly 390 genotyped donors, 75% to 85% were placed in the genetic ancestry cluster associated with self-reported Caucasian donors. The study was designed to test whether signatures of past pathogen exposure could be identified by cataloging public T cell receptors. The study profiled the T cell repertoires of 550 to 700 subjects by immunosequencing and related them to cytomegalovirus serostatus. Along with the approximately 650-subject first cohort, a separate validation cohort of over a hundred different subjects was used. High-throughput TCR immunosequencing, statistical association of individual TCRs with disease status, and machine learning were combined to predict cytomegalovirus infection status. A later analysis re-examined previously published TCR beta repertoires from more than 650 donors and added high-resolution HLA genotyping to investigate patterns of TCR occurrence. The later analysis used no new phenotypic data to find candidate immune exposures, relying instead on TCR beta sequences and their occurrence across donors. To decide whether each TCR beta V gene segment behaved as functional or pseudogenic, an earlier analysis of nearly 600 of the donors relied on high-throughput TCR beta sequencing. Donor age, sex, ethnicity and CMV serostatus were compiled alongside the repertoire data. Genome-wide SNP genotypes for about three fifths of the roughly 700 donors were used in a later genetic analysis, which treated that subset as a discovery cohort. All discovery cohort repertoires had been generated using a single sequencing platform. Class I and class II HLA loci were covered by the typing at four-digit resolution. The number of typed donors differed by locus: roughly 620-630 for A, B, C, DRB1 and DQB1; 522 for DQA1; approximately 610 for DPA1; and around 470 for DPB1. Because of strong linkage in the cohort, roughly five DR-DQ haplotypes were treated as single units for association and clustering. Among roughly 400 genotyped donors of the cohort, an average of approximately 230,000 unique TCR beta nucleotide sequences were sequenced per donor, roughly 20% of them non-productive.

The library was built by means of the immunoSEQ multiplex PCR assay. A mixture of 60 forward primers for TCR Vbeta segments and 13 reverse primers for TCR Jbeta segments was used in the multiplex PCR. The CDR3 region of rearranged TCR beta genes was amplified from genomic DNA with a multiplex PCR assay. The Illumina HiSeq System was used to sequence the amplified TCR beta libraries as 87-base-pair reads. In the source study's methods: A later analysis counted approximately 74 million unique TCR beta chains across the approximately 700 repertoires, and 10 million to 12 million of these chains were shared by at least two donors. Raw reads were error-corrected and collapsed into unique sequences with a nearest-neighbor algorithm that merged closely related sequences to remove PCR and sequencing errors. To assign V, D and J gene segments, CDR3 sequences were aligned to IMGT reference sequences. For a sequence to be retained, at least a six-nucleotide match to both a V gene segment and a J gene segment was required. Rearrangements were classified as productive when the CDR3 lacked stop codons and remained in frame with V and J, and all other rearrangements were classified as non-productive. CDR3 was defined by IMGT convention, running from the second conserved V-encoded cysteine to the conserved J-encoded phenylalanine. Sequences without an unambiguous match to a single V gene segment were excluded from the earlier analysis of several hundred of the donors. In an earlier analysis of about 590 of the donors, a V segment was called functional when productive rearrangements were above 56.7%, and segregating when the standard deviation between donors exceeded 5%. A statistical classification framework was built to diagnose cytomegalovirus status from the catalog of TCR beta chain sequences. A later analysis assigned V and J genes by comparing TCR nucleotide sequences with IMGT/GENE-DB human TR gene sequences. Using the TCRdist pipeline, a later analysis assigned CDR3 sequences along with most-parsimonious VDJ recombination scenarios. In a later analysis, each TCR beta chain was defined by its CDR3 amino acid sequence together with its V-gene family, and reads lacking a unique V-gene family were excluded. As a way to deal with suspected cross-contamination and a sequencing artifact, a later analysis dropped 500 to 700 nucleotide sequences that were highly shared and had low generation probability. In a later analysis, a clonal expansion index for each public chain was calculated from normalized within-repertoire ranks of inferred template counts. In a later analysis, generation probabilities were computed with a VDJ recombination model fitted to out-of-frame rearrangements, and the resulting probabilities were checked against IGoR. Hypergeometric tests were used in a later analysis to score TCR-TCR, TCR-HLA and TCR-CMV co-occurrence, with a repertoire-size bias correction applied to the TCR pairs. To estimate false discovery rates, a later analysis permuted the HLA or CMV assignments 20 times. In a later analysis, co-occurring TCRs were grouped with DBSCAN, and TCRdist sequence similarity was added when clustering was performed within HLA-allele-positive subsets. For co-occurrence clustering, repertoires with fewer than 30,000 or more than 120,000 public chains were excluded, along with roughly 5 repertoires with anomalous nucleotide sharing. TCRdb stores this immuneACCESS table with in-frame sequences only. Part of the clones is absent; in the studies checked, under half of the shortfall reflects unresolved V genes, and no reason is known for the rest. V, J and clone size were drawn from that table, and D and trimming were deduced from the DNA. The sample data list about 80,000 clones, and around 62% of these were observed just once. Jointly, the top ten make up 4% to 5.5% of the sample.

Turning to this clone: Its antigen remains unidentified. Per-nucleotide qualities are absent, and no much larger clonotype sits a single base away.

V loses 5 bases at its end and J loses 3 bases; junction bases beyond the gene matches: 5. From the cysteine up to the phenylalanine, the CDR3 has a length of 14 residues. The read is trimmed to its CDR3 DNA, 42 bases read in frame from base 1. CDR1 MNHEY and CDR2 SMNVEV were looked up in the germline V gene (reference sequence). The cohort consisted of 600 to 750 healthy bone marrow donors. At the time of sampling, all cohort members were nominally healthy, though unrecorded immune exposures were likely present. The donor was CMV seropositive and was included in the group of almost 300 seropositive cohort members. A peripheral blood sample was collected from each donor, and TCR beta sequencing was performed on peripheral blood mononuclear cells. Genomic DNA was extracted from the blood cell samples with the Qiagen DNeasy Blood Extraction Kit. Overall results and qualifications from the work: Most TCR sequences were observed very rarely across donors, whereas some public TCRs were present in many individuals. At a false discovery rate of 0.05, a later analysis linked about 17,000 TCR beta sequences to specific HLA alleles. A cluster of highly shared sequence variants was judged likely to be a technical artifact of the sequencing pipeline. Presence/absence analyses assumed roughly uniform sequencing depth across donors, an assumption that may not hold. Compared with the roughly 600-donor mean, donors in an Asian-associated ancestry cluster had fewer N-insertions in productive TCRs, according to a later genetic analysis. Because counts were too low, under 20 rarely observed V segments, including chromosome 9 orphons, were left out of the earlier analysis of 587 of the donors. An association between a missense DCLRE1C variant and V-gene and J-gene trimming of TCR beta chains was found in a later genetic analysis and replicated in an independent cohort. This cohort had only TCR beta chains sequenced, and the lack of alpha or paired-chain data limited which features could be detected. In an earlier analysis of around 600 of the donors, most TCR beta V segments were observed in productive rearrangements about 87% or about 30% of the time, broadly matching IMGT annotations. A later analysis found that HLA-associated TCR beta chains were more clonally expanded and had lower generation probabilities than equally common non-associated chains. According to a later analysis, most CMV-associated TCR beta chains appeared to be HLA-restricted, and the HLA associations seemed to be driven largely by CMV exposure. Immune exposure information for the cohort was limited to CMV serostatus. A later analysis found that TCR association rates varied across HLA loci, with DRB1 alleles showing the most associated TCRs and HLA-C alleles the fewest. A further reported finding was that TCR beta sequences accurately predicted the HLA-A and HLA-B alleles for most subjects in the first cohort. Some IMGT-functional V segments, including TRBV6-2 and TRBV6-3, could not be told apart with the 87-base-pair reads, so those segments were excluded. Correlated functional status among segregating V segments might reflect linkage disequilibrium, but an unknown experimental factor could not be ruled out. Three of the identified cytomegalovirus-associated TCR beta chains were confirmed in vitro to be specific for cytomegalovirus antigens. When HLA alleles, especially DR and DQ, strongly co-occurred, TCR associations were difficult to assign to individual alleles. According to a later analysis, parvovirus B19, influenza, CMV and Epstein-Barr virus appeared linked to several top co-occurrence clusters. The classifier was reported to diagnose cytomegalovirus status with high specificity and sensitivity in both the original and validation cohorts. The study listed 164 TCR beta chains as associated with cytomegalovirus. The authors suggested that the approach could potentially be generalized to other disease states and immunological phenotypes. Because HLA typing was unavailable for some donors at each locus, only the typed subset was used in association tests.

This clonotype was sampled from a male donor in good health and CMV-seropositive. The sequence joins TRBV27 to TRBJ2-7; TRBD1 aligns with 9 central bases. The sequencing input was PBMCs. The bases are TGTGCCAGCAGTAAGGGACAGGGTGGCTACGAGCAGTACTTC. Translation gives CASSKGQGGYEQYF.